Shown below are 3 T cell receptor beta chains from a single sample sequenced in a study of Graves' ophthalmopathy and Graves' hyperthyroidism. TCR beta CDR3 regions were amplified from RNA transcripts. HTBI primers were employed in first-round RT-PCR, then a second-round multiplex PCR followed. One entry per CDR3 protein, called by TCRdb with MiXCR from the multiplex PCR reads. Of 340,000 or so distinct CDR3 sequences in the sample, 17% were seen once. Sequencing used peripheral blood. Receptors originate from an adult man with Graves' ophthalmopathy.

There are many counts of this clonotype. This chain uses TRBV11-2 with TRBJ2-2, with 7 nucleotides matching TRBD1. CDR3 length equals 14 residues. V lost 5 bases, J lost 7 bases, and 7 bases stayed unmatched. CDR1 is SGHAT, CDR2 FQNNGV, per germline. The CDR3 DNA is TGTGCCAGCAGCCTCAGGGGGTATAACGGGGAGCTGTTTTTT. Translating it yields CASSLRGYNGELFF.

In this sample, this clonotype turned up many times. The V gene is TRBV3-1, the J gene TRBJ1-1, with a weak D call TRBD1 (6 bases). The CDR3 has 12 amino acids. CDR1 is LGHDT, CDR2 YNNKEL, per germline (reference sequence). V shed 1 base and J shed 7 bases, with 7 bases lying between them. This CDR3 is CASSQGGHEAFF. As DNA, the CDR3 is TGTGCCAGCAGCCAAGGGGGGCATGAAGCTTTCTTT.

The CDR3 nucleotides read TGTGCCAGCAGTTCCAGAGCGGGACAGGGGCTTTCGGAGCAGTACTTC. Its protein is CASSSRAGQGLSEQYF. The chain employs TRBV12-3 or TRBV12-4 and TRBJ2-7; 10 nucleotides match TRBD1. The CDR3 is 16 amino acids. The trim removed 4 bases at V and 7 bases at J, leaving 13 bases unmatched.